This TCR beta chain is drawn from a study of blood T cell repertoires in COVID-19. V shed 6 bases and J shed 2 bases, with 13 bases lying between them. In germline, CDR1 is MNHEY, CDR2 SMNVEV (reference sequence). The CDR3 extends over 14 amino acids. Method: immunoSEQ multiplex PCR; TCRdb's copy keeps in-frame clones and lacks some. The sample shows 200,000 or so clones, around four fifths of them seen only once. The V and J genes are TRBV27 and TRBJ1-1; tentatively, D is TRBD1 (6 bases). The sample taken for sequencing was peripheral blood. This receptor was identified in a woman aged 25 to 39 with acute or convalescent COVID-19. CDR3 sequence (DNA): TGTGCCAGCAGGAGACAGGCGGCTAACACTGAAGCTTTCTTT. The encoded protein is CASRRQAANTEAFF.